Below are 17 T cell receptor beta chains sequenced from a single sample in a study of control samples from healthy donors and cancer patients. TCRdb keeps only in-frame clones here, not all; method: immunoSEQ multiplex PCR. The data show 13,000 or so clones, approximately 77% seen once. The sample consisted of formalin-fixed, paraffin-embedded tissue. These TCRs come from a male donor with melanoma.

The chain combines TRBV7-8 with TRBJ2-6, with TRBD2 as a possible D gene (6 bases). CDR3 length: 16 residues. Trimming left V 1 base short and J 4 bases short, with 11 bases between. Germline CDR1 SGHVS, CDR2 FQNEAQ. The CDR3 is CASSLVRGTGANVLTF. The CDR3 DNA follows: TGTGCCAGCAGCTTAGTACGGGGGACCGGGGCCAACGTCCTGACTTTC.

This chain connects TRBV5-1 to TRBJ2-3; D perhaps matches TRBD1 (5 bases). V dropped 7 bases and J dropped 0 bases, with 15 bases sitting between them. Germline loops: CDR1 SGHRS, CDR2 YFSETQ. CDR3 length: 15 residues. The CDR3 spells CASFPGDRSTDTQYF. The CDR3 coding sequence is TGCGCCAGCTTCCCCGGCGACAGAAGCACAGATACGCAGTATTTT.

This clone is labeled medium-sized. The chain is built from TRBV5-5 and TRBJ1-1; D is possibly TRBD1 (5 bases). The V end lost 5 bases, the J end lost 3 bases, and 8 bases lay between the germline ends. Germline loops: CDR1 SGHKS, CDR2 YYEKEE (reference sequence). This CDR3 is 12 amino acids long. The CDR3 nucleotides read TGTGCCAGCAGTCGAGGGGACACTGAAGCTTTCTTT. It translates to CASSRGDTEAFF.

This clone appeared once. This chain connects TRBV27 to TRBJ1-2; 7 positions match TRBD1. This CDR3 is built from 13 residues. V dropped 5 bases and J dropped 5; count of bases not matched to a gene: 5. Germline CDR1 reads MNHEY; CDR2 reads SMNVEV (reference sequence). The CDR3: CASSPTGVYGYTF. The CDR3 nucleotides are TGTGCCAGCAGTCCAACAGGGGTTTATGGCTACACCTTC.

V gene TRBV11-2 combines with J gene TRBJ2-3, with D uncertain. The CDR3 runs 13 residues. Germline CDR1 SGHAT, CDR2 FQNNGV. V shed 4 bases and J shed 6 bases, with 11 bases lying between them. This chain's CDR3 is CASSSRPKDTQYF. CDR3 bases: TGTGCCAGCAGCTCCAGGCCGAAGGATACGCAGTATTTT. Based on the CDR3 plus reference TRBV11-2 and TRBJ2-3, the full variable domain is EAGVAQSPRYKIIEKRQSVAFWCNPISGHATLYWYQQILGQGPKLLIQFQNNGVVDDSQLPKDRFSAERLKGVDSTLKIQPAKLEDSAVYLCASSSRPKDTQYFGPGTRLTVL.

The J gene is TRBJ2-1, the V gene TRBV7-9, with 9 bases fitting TRBD2. The germline CDR1 and CDR2 sequences are SEHNR and FQNEAQ (reference sequence). J lost 2 bases, V lost 1 base, and 0 bases had no gene match. The CDR3 runs to 15 residues. CDR3 DNA: TGTGCCAGCAGCTTAGAGCGGGGGGCCTACAATGAGCAGTTCTTC. This encodes CASSLERGAYNEQFF. Full variable domain (outside the CDR3, taken from reference TRBV7-9 and TRBJ2-1): DTGVSQNPRHKITKRGQNVTFRCDPISEHNRLYWYRQTLGQGPEFLTYFQNEAQLEKSRLLSDRFSAERPKGSFSTLEIQRTEQGDSAMYLCASSLERGAYNEQFFGPGTRLTVL.

The CDR3 nucleotides read TGTGCCTCAACCCGACTAGCGGGGGGTACCTACGAGCAGTACTTC. Translated, it gives CASTRLAGGTYEQYF. The chain employs TRBV30 and TRBJ2-7; 13 positions match TRBD2. This CDR3 region has 15 residues. The J segment lost 2 bases and the V segment lost 7 bases, leaving 8 bases of the junction unmatched. Germline V gives CDR1 GTSNPN, CDR2 SVGIG (reference sequence).

The chain recombines TRBV3-1 (or the pseudogene TRBV3-2) with TRBJ2-2, with D possibly TRBD2 on 6 matching bases. Deletions cut 4 bases from V and 4 bases from J, with 22 bases between. Germline CDR1 LGHDT, CDR2 YNNKEL (reference sequence). This CDR3 has 18 residues. In DNA, the CDR3 is TGTGCCAGCAGCCCTCTCTCGGGGGTTTTCGGGGCCACCGGGGAGCTGTTTTTT. Amino acids: CASSPLSGVFGATGELFF.

The chain joins TRBV15 to TRBJ1-6, with D unclear. The CDR3 is 15 residues long. The V and J ends lost 0 bases and 6 bases respectively, with 9 bases between them. In germline, CDR1 is LNHNV, CDR2 YYDKDF (reference sequence). The CDR3 DNA reads as TGTGCCACCAGCAGAGATCCAAGGTGTAATTCACCCCTCCACTTT. It codes for CATSRDPRCNSPLHF.

This chain joins TRBV19 and TRBJ1-1, with D unclear. CDR1 is LNHDA, CDR2 SQIVND, per germline (reference sequence). Trimming took 5 bases from V and 0 from J, leaving 13 bases between them. This CDR3 is built from 15 residues. The chain's CDR3 is CASSPPGLMNTEAFF. The CDR3 nucleotides read TGTGCCAGTAGTCCGCCGGGGTTAATGAACACTGAAGCTTTCTTT. The entire variable domain, with the rest obtained from reference TRBV19 and TRBJ1-1, is as follows: DGGITQSPKYLFRKEGQNVTLSCEQNLNHDAMYWYRQDPGQGLRLIYYSQIVNDFQKGDIAEGYSVSREKKESFPLTVTSAQKNPTAFYLCASSPPGLMNTEAFFGQGTRLTVV.

This chain uses TRBV11-3 with TRBJ2-3, with TRBD1 as a possible D gene (6 bases). Trimming stripped 3 bases from V and 6 bases from J, with 16 bases between. CDR3 length equals 15 residues. Germline CDR1 and CDR2: SGHNT and YENEEA. The CDR3 region is CASSFQGHSRDTQYF. CDR3 nucleotides: TGTGCCAGCAGCTTCCAGGGGCACAGCAGGGATACGCAGTATTTT.

The chain carries TRBV6-5 and TRBJ1-3; no clear D gene. Trimming stripped 2 bases from V and 0 bases from J, with 11 bases between. The CDR3 length is 16 residues. From germline, CDR1 is MNHEY and CDR2 SVGAGI. In DNA, the CDR3 is TGTGCCAGCAGTTACCGGACGGCCTTCTCTGGAAACACCATATATTTT. Its translation is CASSYRTAFSGNTIYF.

The gene calls are TRBV7-2 and TRBJ2-3, with TRBD1 as a possible D gene (6 bases). V was pared by 3 bases and J by 5 bases, with 15 bases between. The CDR3 has 15 amino acids. Per germline, CDR1 SGHTA and CDR2 FQGNSA. The CDR3 protein is CASSFTQGRIDTQYF. The CDR3 DNA is TGTGCCAGCAGCTTTACGCAGGGGCGGATAGATACGCAGTATTTT.

The gene calls are TRBV28 and TRBJ2-2; TRBD1 might be the D (5 bases). In germline, CDR1 is MDHEN, CDR2 SYDVKM. The V end was cut by 3 bases, the J end by 5 bases, with 10 bases between. The CDR3 sequence is 14 residues long. CDR3 protein: CASSLGPKTGELFF. The CDR3 region has the DNA TGTGCCAGCAGTTTGGGGCCTAAGACCGGGGAGCTGTTTTTT.

V gene TRBV15 combines with J gene TRBJ2-7; either TRBD1 or TRBD2 may fit D (5 bases each). The CDR3 runs 15 residues. CDR1 is LNHNV, CDR2 YYDKDF, per germline (reference sequence). The germline V and J ends were trimmed by 0 bases and 2 bases, with 11 bases remaining between them. The CDR3 DNA reads TGTGCCACCAGCAGAGATGCAACGGGGCCCTACGAGCAGTACTTC. Its protein product is CATSRDATGPYEQYF.

The J gene is TRBJ2-1, the V gene TRBV11-3; 8 bases agree with TRBD1. This CDR3 comprises 13 residues. The junction had 3 bases not matched to a gene; V was cut back by 7 bases and J by 4 bases. Germline CDR1 reads SGHNT; CDR2 reads YENEEA. CDR3 in amino acids: CASKGQGYNEQFF. For the CDR3, the DNA is TGTGCCAGCAAAGGACAGGGTTACAATGAGCAGTTCTTC.

The chain links TRBV2 to TRBJ2-7, with D perhaps given as TRBD1 or TRBD2 (6 bases each). The CDR3 totals 14 residues. Germline-derived CDR1 and CDR2 are SNHLY and FYNNEI. Between the trimmed V and J ends, which lost 7 bases and 5 bases, there was a span of 18 bases. CDR3 sequence: CASTPGGGRNEQYF. In nucleotides, the CDR3 is TGTGCCAGCACTCCTGGAGGGGGGCGTAACGAGCAGTACTTC.